This T cell receptor (beta chain) was profiled in a study of cytomegalovirus exposure and HLA in healthy donors. Study-level findings and limits: Analyses of presence/absence relied on an assumption of roughly uniform sequencing depth across donors.

PCR involved 60 Vbeta and 13 Jbeta primers. TCRdb keeps only in-frame clones here, not all; method: immunoSEQ multiplex PCR. The sample lists 110,000 to 150,000 clones, about 75% occurring once. As for this clone: Its antigen remains unidentified.

The specimen was PBMCs. This receptor was identified in a man aged 25 to 40 in good health and CMV-seronegative.

In DNA form, the CDR3 reads TGCGCCAGCAGCTTGGATGCCAGAAGAGGGACCCAGTACTTC. It is translated as CASSLDARRGTQYF. The chain couples TRBV5-1 to TRBJ2-5; D not certain. The CDR3 length is 14 residues. CDR1 and CDR2 from the germline V gene are SGHRS and YFSETQ. Trimming left V 0 bases short and J 7 bases short, with 13 bases between.